Presented here are 27 T cell receptor beta chains from one specimen sequenced in a study of PD-1 blockade in classical Hodgkin lymphoma. Time point defined: newly diagnosed, previously untreated cHL patient sample. Through magnetic negative selection, CD8+ T cells were separated from PBMCs that had been thawed. Profiling relied on immunoSEQ multiplex PCR, and the TCRdb table lists in-frame clones only, not all of them. Among approximately 14,000 clones listed, about 91% were seen once. Sequencing was carried out using CD8+ T cells from blood. All receptors come from a human donor with classical Hodgkin lymphoma.

The chain has TRBV7-6 and TRBJ2-5; D gene ambiguous. Trimming took off 5 bases at V and 0 bases at J, with 13 bases between the two ends. Germline V gene sequence: CDR1 SGHVS, CDR2 FNYEAQ. The CDR3 covers 15 residues. The CDR3 DNA follows: TGTGCCAGCAGCCCCCTTTATCGGAACCAAGAGACCCAGTACTTC. Translated, it gives CASSPLYRNQETQYF.

Note on this clone: A junction end diverges from the germline sequence, so it may reflect a read error. The CDR3 nucleotides read TGTGCTAGCAGCCACCAAAACCTAGCGGGAGGGCCATACAATGAGCAGTTCTTC. Translation gives CASSHQNLAGGPYNEQFF. The chain is built from TRBV7-7 and TRBJ2-1; 12 bases are a match to TRBD2. The germline CDR1 and CDR2 sequences are SSHAT and FNYEAQ (reference sequence). The CDR3 has 18 amino acids. The full variable domain, completed using reference TRBV7-7 and TRBJ2-1, is GAGVSQSPRYKVTKRGQDVTLRCDPISSHATLYWYQQALGQGPEFLTYFNYEAQPDKSGLPSDRFSAERPEGSISTLTIQRTEQRDSAMYRCASSHQNLAGGPYNEQFFGPGTRLTVL.

The chain couples TRBV28 to TRBJ1-5; D is possibly TRBD1 (5 bases). Germline V lookup: CDR1 MDHEN, CDR2 SYDVKM. Trimming stripped 6 bases from V and 5 bases from J, with 20 bases between. The CDR3 consists of 16 residues. The CDR3 DNA is TGTGCCAGCAGGATCCCGGGACTTCGGGTTGATCAGCCCCAGCATTTT. It is translated as CASRIPGLRVDQPQHF.

J is TRBJ2-1 and V is TRBV13, with 12 positions matching TRBD2. V was clipped by 5 bases and J by 0 bases; unmatched bases: 11. Per the germline V gene, CDR1 is PRHDT and CDR2 is FYEKMQ (reference sequence). This CDR3 contains 19 residues. Here the CDR3 reads CASSPPLAGGPDSYNEQFF. DNA of the CDR3: TGTGCCAGCAGCCCCCCTCTAGCGGGAGGGCCAGACTCCTACAATGAGCAGTTCTTC.

CDR3 amino acids: CASSPQGSYEQYF. The DNA for the CDR3 is TGCGCCAGCAGCCCACAGGGTTCCTACGAGCAGTACTTC. The chain recombines TRBV4-1 with TRBJ2-7; weak D call: TRBD1 (6 bases). Germline-derived CDR1 and CDR2 are MGHRA and YSYEKL. CDR3 size: 13 residues. V gave up 4 bases and J gave up 1 base, with 8 bases separating them.

The V and J genes are TRBV28 and TRBJ1-6; D may be TRBD1 (5 bases). Trimming took off 3 bases at V and 11 bases at J, with 14 bases between the two ends. The CDR3 loop spans 14 amino acids. Germline CDR1 is MDHEN and CDR2 is SYDVKM. The CDR3 sequence: CASSFGRVGTPLHF. CDR3 nucleotide sequence: TGTGCCAGCAGTTTCGGCAGGGTCGGGACACCCCTCCACTTT.

J is TRBJ2-1 and V is TRBV7-9; D unresolved. Trimming removed 0 bases at V and 3 bases at J, with 21 bases between. Germline assignment: CDR1 SEHNR and CDR2 FQNEAQ (reference sequence). The CDR3 consists of 19 residues. CDR3 sequence reads: CASSLAGAGFSKSYNEQFF. CDR3 bases: TGTGCCAGCAGCTTAGCGGGTGCAGGTTTTTCAAAGAGCTACAATGAGCAGTTCTTC. The full variable domain, completed using reference TRBV7-9 and TRBJ2-1, is DTGVSQNPRHKITKRGQNVTFRCDPISEHNRLYWYRQTLGQGPEFLTYFQNEAQLEKSRLLSDRFSAERPKGSFSTLEIQRTEQGDSAMYLCASSLAGAGFSKSYNEQFFGPGTRLTVL.

V gene TRBV9 combines with J gene TRBJ2-1, with 7 bases matching TRBD1. Per germline, CDR1 SGDLS and CDR2 YYNGEE. The V and J ends lost 0 bases and 3 bases, in that order; junction bases with no gene match: 3. CDR3 length equals 15 residues. The DNA of the CDR3 is TGTGCCAGCAGCGTAGATCAGGGGGACTACAATGAGCAGTTCTTC. Encoded protein: CASSVDQGDYNEQFF.

The chain combines TRBV6-5 with TRBJ1-1, with 8 positions matching TRBD1. The CDR3 is 15 residues long. The germline gives CDR1 MNHEY, CDR2 SVGAGI. Trimming removed 6 bases from V and 1 base from J; junction bases left unmatched: 7. The CDR3 here is CASRSTGQANTEAFF. Here the CDR3 DNA reads TGTGCCAGCAGATCCACGGGACAGGCGAACACTGAAGCTTTCTTT.

The genes are TRBV16 and TRBJ2-7; either TRBD1 or TRBD2 may fit D (5 bases each). Per the germline V gene, CDR1 is KGHSY and CDR2 is FQNENV. The CDR3 sequence is 14 residues long. V shed 2 bases and J shed 4 bases, with 12 bases lying between them. The CDR3 loop reads CASSQGTDLYEQYV. The CDR3 nucleotides are TGTGCCAGCAGCCAAGGGACCGATCTTTACGAGCAGTACGTC.

J is TRBJ2-4 and V is TRBV6-1; unclear D gene. With 4 bases removed from V and 0 bases from J, the gap between germline ends came to 16 bases. The V gene's germline CDR1 is MNHNS and CDR2 SASEGT. CDR3 length equals 17 residues. The CDR3: CASSGTRSDPAKNIQYF. The CDR3 nucleotides are TGTGCCAGCAGTGGGACCCGAAGTGACCCAGCCAAAAACATTCAGTACTTC.

The chain has TRBV7-9 and TRBJ1-2, with D unresolved. The CDR3 contains 16 residues. Germline V gene lookup returns CDR1 SEHNR and CDR2 FQNEAQ (reference sequence). V shed 6 bases and J shed 0 bases, with 17 bases lying between them. DNA of the CDR3: TGTGCCAGCAGTACCCCATCGCGATTAACTAACTATGGCTACACCTTC. This codes for CASSTPSRLTNYGYTF.

This chain connects TRBV10-1 to TRBJ2-1; 11 positions match TRBD2. V was pared by 3 bases and J by 0 bases, with 13 bases of the junction left unmatched. Germline V gene sequence: CDR1 WNHNN, CDR2 SYGVQD (reference sequence). The CDR3 spans 20 residues. The CDR3 region has the DNA TGCGCCAGCAGTGACCACCGGCGGGGACTAGCGGAAACCTCCTACAATGAGCAGTTCTTC. This translates into CASSDHRRGLAETSYNEQFF.

The chain is built from TRBV4-1 and TRBJ2-7, with 10 bases fitting TRBD1. Germline lookup yields CDR1 MGHRA and CDR2 YSYEKL. The CDR3 is 16 residues long. V lost 0 bases, J lost 4 bases, and 6 bases stayed unmatched. Here the CDR3 reads CASSQDPGQGPYEQYF. CDR3 DNA sequence: TGCGCCAGCAGCCAAGATCCGGGACAGGGGCCGTACGAGCAGTACTTC.

The rearrangement links TRBV9 to TRBJ2-1; a possible D gene is TRBD2 (6 bases). CDR1 is SGDLS and CDR2 is YYNGEE in the germline V gene. Trimming took off 4 bases at V and 8 bases at J, with 22 bases between the two ends. The CDR3 has 16 amino acids. The CDR3 is CASSPPSLASRDEQFF. Here the CDR3 DNA reads TGTGCCAGCAGCCCACCCTCTCTAGCGTCCCGCGATGAGCAGTTCTTC.

The DNA for the CDR3 is TGTGCCAGCAGCCTTGGGGGGACTAGCGGGCGGGGAGATACGCAGTATTTT. Translated, it gives CASSLGGTSGRGDTQYF. The chain employs TRBV11-2 and TRBJ2-3, with 12 bases aligning to TRBD2. This CDR3 is 17 amino acids long. V was clipped by 5 bases and J by 5 bases; unmatched bases: 11. CDR1 is SGHAT, CDR2 FQNNGV, per germline. Full variable domain (outside the CDR3, taken from reference TRBV11-2 and TRBJ2-3): EAGVAQSPRYKIIEKRQSVAFWCNPISGHATLYWYQQILGQGPKLLIQFQNNGVVDDSQLPKDRFSAERLKGVDSTLKIQPAKLEDSAVYLCASSLGGTSGRGDTQYFGPGTRLTVL.

V usage is TRBV4-1 and J usage is TRBJ1-2; TRBD1 aligns across 7 bases. In germline, CDR1 is MGHRA, CDR2 YSYEKL. The ends lost 1 base at V and 8 bases at J; junction bases unmatched: 10. The CDR3 consists of 15 residues. The CDR3 DNA reads as TGCGCCAGCAGCCAAGGCCCCCAGGGGGTGAACGGCTACACCTTC. Protein sequence: CASSQGPQGVNGYTF.

V usage is TRBV6-5 and J usage is TRBJ1-1; D is unclear. Germline assignment: CDR1 MNHEY and CDR2 SVGAGI. V shed 2 bases and J shed 5 bases, with 9 bases lying between them. CDR3 length: 13 residues. CDR3 residues: CASSYGRDTEAFF. In DNA, the CDR3 is TGTGCCAGCAGTTACGGACGGGATACTGAAGCTTTCTTT.

This clone was recorded a few times. The rearrangement joins TRBV5-6 to TRBJ2-1; 11 nucleotides align to TRBD2. This CDR3 region has 15 residues. From germline, CDR1 is SGHDT and CDR2 YYEEEE. J lost 9 bases, V lost 3 bases, and 8 bases had no gene match. CDR3 amino acids: CASSSRLAGGLEQFF. The CDR3 DNA reads as TGTGCCAGCAGCTCCCGGCTAGCGGGAGGCCTTGAGCAGTTCTTC.

The gene calls are TRBV7-3 and TRBJ2-7; 7 bases agree with TRBD2. There are 18 residues in the CDR3. Trimming removed 2 bases from V and 0 bases from J; junction bases left unmatched: 13. Germline values: CDR1 SGHTA, CDR2 FQGTGA. The CDR3 DNA is TGTGCCAGCAGCTTATGGCCTAGCGGCATCCAACTCTCCTACGAGCAGTACTTC. It translates to CASSLWPSGIQLSYEQYF.

In this sample, this clone turned up a few times. The genes are TRBV2 and TRBJ1-5; 7 nucleotides align to TRBD1. V lost 5 bases and J lost 11; bases outside the gene matches: 6. Germline V gives CDR1 SNHLY, CDR2 FYNNEI. The CDR3 has 12 amino acids. CDR3 in amino acids: CASSQGVQTQHF. CDR3 sequence (DNA): TGTGCCAGCAGTCAGGGGGTACAAACCCAGCATTTT.

The V gene is TRBV27, the J gene TRBJ1-1; 7 nucleotides match TRBD1. V gave up 2 bases and J gave up 5 bases; unmatched junction bases: 2. Germline CDR1 MNHEY, CDR2 SMNVEV (reference sequence). This CDR3 region has 13 residues. DNA of the CDR3: TGTGCCAGCAGTTTAATACAGGGGACTGAAGCTTTCTTT. Protein product: CASSLIQGTEAFF.

This chain links TRBV28 with TRBJ1-2; a weak D match, TRBD1 (5 bases). There are 13 residues in the CDR3. Germline V CDR1 and CDR2: MDHEN, SYDVKM. V was cut by 5 bases and J by 8 bases, with 15 bases left in between. The CDR3 DNA follows: TGTGCCAGCAGTGCACCGGGACGATGGGGCTACACCTTC. Encoded protein: CASSAPGRWGYTF.

V gene TRBV6-5 combines with J gene TRBJ1-1, with D possibly being TRBD1 (6 bases). There are 13 residues in the CDR3. V lost 5 bases and J lost 6, with 13 bases in between. The germline V gene has CDR1 MNHEY and CDR2 SVGAGI. In DNA form, the CDR3 reads TGTGCCAGCAGTAGGACAGAAGACGCTGAAGCTTTCTTT. The encoded protein is CASSRTEDAEAFF.

The chain combines TRBV6-6 with TRBJ1-1, with D unclear. In germline, CDR1 is MNHNY, CDR2 SVGAGI (reference sequence). This CDR3 comprises 15 residues. V lost 4 bases to trimming and J lost 4 bases, with 16 bases between them. The CDR3 DNA reads TGTGCCAGCAGTTCCGGGAGAAATGGCGTCACTGAAGCTTTCTTT. This codes for CASSSGRNGVTEAFF.

The chain combines TRBV4-1 with TRBJ2-1, with 12 positions matching TRBD2. J lost 2 bases, V lost 4 bases, and 3 bases had no gene match. The CDR3 totals 16 residues. Germline CDR1 and CDR2: MGHRA and YSYEKL. The CDR3: CASSPWTSGAYNEQFF. Written as DNA, the CDR3 is TGCGCCAGCAGCCCGTGGACTAGCGGGGCCTACAATGAGCAGTTCTTC.

The chain employs TRBV7-2 and TRBJ1-5; D may be TRBD1 (5 bases). Germline CDR1 SGHTA, CDR2 FQGNSA. V was pared by 3 bases and J by 7 bases, with 13 bases between. This CDR3 contains 14 residues. The CDR3 region has the DNA TGTGCCAGCAGCTTCATGGGGCCGAGGCAGCCCCAGCATTTT. Amino acids: CASSFMGPRQPQHF.